This T cell receptor beta chain was obtained from a study of blood T cell repertoires in COVID-19 (dated by TCRdb to the early 2020s). Broadly, across the study: Collaborator samples came from the United States, Italy and Spain and covered acute and convalescent phases of COVID-19. The material from the prospective study consisted of cDNA or gDNA derived from T cells, B-cell-depleted T cells, or PBMCs. The dataset comprised deeply sampled blood TCRbeta repertoires from subjects exposed to, actively infected with, or recovered from COVID-19. The repertoires were made available in a free public database intended to serve as a resource for research on the immune response to SARS-CoV-2. The samples were drawn from the first 160 participants of the ongoing ImmuneRACE study and from some 1,300 subjects provided by 6 global collaborators. Sample metadata almost always included a de-identified subject ID, COVID-19 status, age in years and sex. Where available, HLA class I and class II types were taken from metadata supplied by the sample provider and were not determined by assay-based typing. Overall study outcomes, separate from this receptor: Clinical and demographic metadata were provided uncurated, with the amount varying by source and participant.

Whole blood was collected in K2EDTA tubes by collaborating institutions according to the institutions' own protocols. For TCRbeta analysis, collaborators shipped samples in one of three forms: frozen whole blood, isolated PBMCs, or DNA extracted from either of those sample types. TCRbeta CDR3 regions were amplified from genomic DNA by means of the immunoSEQ Assay, a bias-controlled multiplex PCR. Regarding the original processing steps: Within the assay, amplification of reference gene primers was used to estimate how many nucleated cells each sample contained. To quantify the absolute abundance of each unique TCRbeta CDR3 rearrangement, sequence reads were collapsed and filtered. Productive Simpson clonality was computed per sample as the square root of Simpson's diversity index over productive rearrangements. TCRdb stores this immuneACCESS table with in-frame sequences only. Part of the clones is absent; in the studies checked, under half of the shortfall reflects unresolved V genes, and no reason is known for the rest. The V and J calls and the clone size are those of that table, but D and trimming were determined from the DNA. The sample has roughly 41,000 clones on record, 70% to 90% of them singletons. Jointly, the top ten make up around 4.5% of the sample.

In the case of this clone: Its specific antigen is unknown. No much larger clone is present one base from it, and per-base qualities are unavailable.

In the germline V gene (reference sequence), CDR1 corresponds to LNHDA and CDR2 to SQIVND. Here V drops 3 bases and J drops 3 bases, and the junction holds 7 bases not matched to any gene. There are 15 amino acids in the CDR3, from cysteine to phenylalanine inclusive. The CDR3 DNA has 45 bases and is translated from base 1. In this chain, TRBV19 is recombined with TRBJ1-2; TRBD1 aligns with 7 central bases. The sample was peripheral blood. This sequence was found in a man aged 55 to 70 with acute or convalescent COVID-19. Here the CDR3 is given as CASSIYGTVYYGYTF. The sequenced DNA: TGTGCCAGTAGTATCTATGGGACAGTCTACTATGGCTACACCTTC.